This entry is about one T cell receptor (beta chain). The antigen is undetermined. Of the isolated RNA, all was reverse transcribed, and so the sequenced material was expressed TCRB transcripts. The assay was immunoSEQ multiplex PCR, and TCRdb's table has in-frame clones only and misses some. Of a few hundred thousand clones in the sample, roughly 14% were seen once. CDR1 MGHRA and CDR2 YSYEKL come from the germline V gene. The CDR3 loop spans 20 amino acids. The V segment lost 2 bases and the J segment 2 bases; nucleotides outside the gene matches: 15. This record belongs to a study of beta chain features in type 1 diabetes. Findings and limits, study-wide: Whether TCRB rearrangement is influenced by HLA type went unresolved here. VDJ junctions sequenced from type 1 diabetes patients showed fewer insertions and more deletions. All four CD4+ subsets of Type 1 diabetes patients contained TCRB CDR3s that were moderately but significantly shorter.

The sequenced sample was naive CD4+ T cells from blood. The sequence was collected from a woman aged 18 to 35 with type 1 diabetes. V usage is TRBV4-1 and J usage is TRBJ2-2, with 9 bases fitting TRBD2. The CDR3 sequence is CASSQRGTSLRIVNTGELFF. The CDR3 DNA reads TGCGCCAGCAGCCAAAGGGGGACTAGCCTTCGGATTGTTAACACCGGGGAGCTGTTTTTT.